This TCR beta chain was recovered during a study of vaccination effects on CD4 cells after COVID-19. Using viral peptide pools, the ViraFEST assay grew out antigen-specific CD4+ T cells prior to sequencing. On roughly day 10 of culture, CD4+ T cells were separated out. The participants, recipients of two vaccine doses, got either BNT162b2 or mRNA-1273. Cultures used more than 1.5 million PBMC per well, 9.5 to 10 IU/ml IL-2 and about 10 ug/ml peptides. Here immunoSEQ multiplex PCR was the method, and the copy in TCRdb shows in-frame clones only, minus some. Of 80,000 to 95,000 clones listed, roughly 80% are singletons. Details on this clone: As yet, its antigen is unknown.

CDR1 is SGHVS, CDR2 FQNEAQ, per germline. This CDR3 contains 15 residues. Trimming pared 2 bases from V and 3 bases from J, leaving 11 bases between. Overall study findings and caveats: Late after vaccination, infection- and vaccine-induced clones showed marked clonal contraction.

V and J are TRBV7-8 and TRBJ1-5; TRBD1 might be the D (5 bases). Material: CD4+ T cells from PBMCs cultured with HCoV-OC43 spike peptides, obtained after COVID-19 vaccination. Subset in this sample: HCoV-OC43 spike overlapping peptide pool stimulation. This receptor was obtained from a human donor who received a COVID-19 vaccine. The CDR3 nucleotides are TGTGCCAGCAGCTTAATAAAGGGGCACAATCAGCCCCAGCATTTT. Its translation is CASSLIKGHNQPQHF. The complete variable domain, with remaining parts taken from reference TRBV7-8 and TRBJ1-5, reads GAGVSQSPRYKVAKRGQDVALRCDPISGHVSLFWYQQALGQGPEFLTYFQNEAQLDKSGLPSDRFFAERPEGSVSTLKIQRTQQEDSAVYLCASSLIKGHNQPQHFGDGTRLSIL.